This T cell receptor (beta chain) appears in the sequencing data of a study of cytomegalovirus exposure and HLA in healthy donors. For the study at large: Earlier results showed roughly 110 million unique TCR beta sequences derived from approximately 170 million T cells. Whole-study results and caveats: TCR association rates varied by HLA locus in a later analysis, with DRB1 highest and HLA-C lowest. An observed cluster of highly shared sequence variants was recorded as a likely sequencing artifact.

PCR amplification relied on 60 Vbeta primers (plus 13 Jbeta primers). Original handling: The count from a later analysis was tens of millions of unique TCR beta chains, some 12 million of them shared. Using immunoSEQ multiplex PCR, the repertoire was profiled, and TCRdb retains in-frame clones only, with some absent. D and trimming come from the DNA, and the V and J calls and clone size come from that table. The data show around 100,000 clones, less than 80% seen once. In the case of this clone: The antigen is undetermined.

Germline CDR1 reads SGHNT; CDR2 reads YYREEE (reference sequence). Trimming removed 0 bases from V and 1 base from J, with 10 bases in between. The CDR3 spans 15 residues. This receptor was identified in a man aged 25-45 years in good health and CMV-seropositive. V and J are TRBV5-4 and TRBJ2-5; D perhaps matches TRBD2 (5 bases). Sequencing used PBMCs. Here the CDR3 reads CASSLGGSGQETQYF. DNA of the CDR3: TGTGCCAGCAGCTTGGGAGGGAGCGGCCAAGAGACCCAGTACTTC.